The T cell receptor beta chain under discussion was sequenced for a study of technical replicates of blood from four donors. The protocol was immunoSEQ multiplex PCR, while the TCRdb copy is restricted to in-frame clones and leaves out a portion. Of some 63,000 clones in the sample, around nine tenths were seen once. The sequence was obtained from a human donor in good health. Some clones in this sample may be carry-over from other donors' samples. The sequenced sample consisted of PBMCs.

In DNA, the CDR3 is TGTGCCAGCAGCTTGACACTAACTAATGAAAAACTGTTTTTT. It translates to CASSLTLTNEKLFF. V is TRBV7-2 and J is TRBJ1-4; no definite D call. The CDR3 length is 14 residues. The germline V and J ends were trimmed by 3 bases and 1 base, with 6 bases remaining between them. Germline V gene lookup returns CDR1 SGHTA and CDR2 FQGNSA.